A selection of T cell receptor beta chains follows, all from one sample in a study of blood T cell repertoires in COVID-19. Assay used: immunoSEQ multiplex PCR; TCRdb lists only in-frame clones, some missing. The sample shows about 190,000 clones, roughly four fifths of them seen only once. The sample was peripheral blood. Receptors were obtained from a woman under 40 with acute or convalescent COVID-19. The CDR3 runs from the conserved cysteine through the conserved F or W. D genes are given only for firm matches. For some rows the clone size is stated as once, few or many, or as a class when expanded; others skip it.

clone_size j_call v_call d_call cdr3_nt cdr3_aa
. TRBJ1-2 TRBV27 . TGTGCCAGCAGGCCCCACAATTTCGCCTCGGTACAGAACTATGGCTACACCTTC CASRPHNFASVQNYGYTF
. TRBJ1-2 TRBV29-1 TRBD1 TGCAGCGTTGTCGGGACAGACTATGGCTACACCTTC CSVVGTDYGYTF
. TRBJ2-1 TRBV7-9 . TGTGCCAGCAGCCAGCAGCGGGTAGGGATGAGCTCCTACAATGAGCAGTTCTTC CASSQQRVGMSSYNEQFF
. TRBJ2-1 TRBV30 . TGTGCCTTGGCCGTGAAGGAGCAGTTCTTC CALAVKEQFF
. TRBJ2-5 TRBV6-5 TRBD1 TGTGCCAGCAGTACCGACAGGGGGATGTTGGAGACCCAGTACTTC CASSTDRGMLETQYF
. TRBJ1-6 TRBV18 . TGTGCCAGCTCACCGATAGGGGTTTCGGCGCCCCTCCACTTT CASSPIGVSAPLHF
. TRBJ1-2 TRBV20-1 . TGCAGTGCTAGTAATAACAGGGAAATAGGCTACACCTTC CSASNNREIGYTF
. TRBJ1-5 TRBV6-5 . TGTGCCAGCGGGAGTTATAGCAATCAGCCCCAGCATTTT CASGSYSNQPQHF
once TRBJ2-2 TRBV6-6 TRBD1 TGTGCCAGCAGTTACGGGCAGGGGGTAACCGGGGAGCTGTTTTTT CASSYGQGVTGELFF
. TRBJ2-3 TRBV5-1 . TGCGCCAGCAGCCGGGGGACAGACTTCACAGATACGCAGTATTTT CASSRGTDFTDTQYF
. TRBJ2-6 TRBV7-8 . TGTGCCAGCAGCGACGCGGCTGGGGCCAACGTCCTGACTTTC CASSDAAGANVLTF
. TRBJ2-7 TRBV6-2/TRBV6-3 . TGTGCCAGCAGTTACGCAGTAACCTACGAGCAGTACTTC CASSYAVTYEQYF
. TRBJ1-1 TRBV9 TRBD1 TGTGCCAGCAGCAGGGACGGACAGGGCAACACTGAAGCTTTCTTT CASSRDGQGNTEAFF
. TRBJ2-3 TRBV3-1/TRBV3-2 TRBD2 TGTGCCAGCAGCCAGGGACTAGCGGGAAGGATCACAGATACGCAGTATTTT CASSQGLAGRITDTQYF
. TRBJ2-5 TRBV2 TRBD1 TGTGCCAGCAGGGGCAGGGGGTTCAAAGAGACCCAGTACTTC CASRGRGFKETQYF
few TRBJ1-2 TRBV3-1/TRBV3-2 . TGTGCCAGCAGCAAGGGAGATGGCTACACCTTC CASSKGDGYTF
. TRBJ2-7 TRBV6-1 TRBD1 TGTGCCAGCAGTGAAGGGACAGGGGAGGCCTACGAGCAGTACTTC CASSEGTGEAYEQYF
. TRBJ2-3 TRBV7-6 TRBD2 TGTGCCAGCAGCTTCTCGTGGCCGGCGGGAGCAAGCACAGATACGCAGTATTTT CASSFSWPAGASTDTQYF
. TRBJ1-1 TRBV7-9 TRBD1 TGTGCCAGCAGCTTAGCGCAGGGGGTCAAGAACACTGAAGCTTTCTTT CASSLAQGVKNTEAFF
. TRBJ1-3 TRBV3-1/TRBV3-2 TRBD1 TGTGCCAGCAGCCAATGGGACAGGGGAGACACCATATATTTT CASSQWDRGDTIYF
. TRBJ2-2 TRBV11-3 TRBD2 TGTGCCAGCTCGACTAGCGGGAGTAAGGGGGAGCTGTTTTTT CASSTSGSKGELFF
. TRBJ2-1 TRBV28 . TGTGCCAGCAACCCCAGGGTAATCTGGGTCAATGAGCAGTTCTTC CASNPRVIWVNEQFF
. TRBJ2-5 TRBV5-1 TRBD1 TGCGCCAGCAGCTTGGTGGGACAGGGGGCTCTGGGAGAGACCCAGTACTTC CASSLVGQGALGETQYF
once TRBJ1-4 TRBV7-2 . TGTGCCAGCAGCTTTGCTCCCGGCAGAGGATATGAAAAACTGTTTTTT CASSFAPGRGYEKLFF
. TRBJ2-3 TRBV30 TRBD1 TGTGCCTGGAGCCTAGGGGGCCTTAACACAGATACGCAGTATTTT CAWSLGGLNTDTQYF
once TRBJ2-5 TRBV7-2 . TGTGCCAGCAGCTCAGGGGACTACCCGATACAAGAGACCCAGTACTTC CASSSGDYPIQETQYF
few TRBJ1-5 TRBV2 . TGTGCCAGCACAGGGGAGGGGGGGAAGAATCAGCCCCAGCATTTT CASTGEGGKNQPQHF
. TRBJ1-1 TRBV12-3/TRBV12-4 . TGTGCCAGCAGTTTGGGGGGGAGAGGTGGAGCTTTCTTT CASSLGGRGGAFF
. TRBJ2-7 TRBV6-5 TRBD2 TGTGCCAGCAGACCAGAGCCGGGACTACGTTACGAGCAGTACTTC CASRPEPGLRYEQYF